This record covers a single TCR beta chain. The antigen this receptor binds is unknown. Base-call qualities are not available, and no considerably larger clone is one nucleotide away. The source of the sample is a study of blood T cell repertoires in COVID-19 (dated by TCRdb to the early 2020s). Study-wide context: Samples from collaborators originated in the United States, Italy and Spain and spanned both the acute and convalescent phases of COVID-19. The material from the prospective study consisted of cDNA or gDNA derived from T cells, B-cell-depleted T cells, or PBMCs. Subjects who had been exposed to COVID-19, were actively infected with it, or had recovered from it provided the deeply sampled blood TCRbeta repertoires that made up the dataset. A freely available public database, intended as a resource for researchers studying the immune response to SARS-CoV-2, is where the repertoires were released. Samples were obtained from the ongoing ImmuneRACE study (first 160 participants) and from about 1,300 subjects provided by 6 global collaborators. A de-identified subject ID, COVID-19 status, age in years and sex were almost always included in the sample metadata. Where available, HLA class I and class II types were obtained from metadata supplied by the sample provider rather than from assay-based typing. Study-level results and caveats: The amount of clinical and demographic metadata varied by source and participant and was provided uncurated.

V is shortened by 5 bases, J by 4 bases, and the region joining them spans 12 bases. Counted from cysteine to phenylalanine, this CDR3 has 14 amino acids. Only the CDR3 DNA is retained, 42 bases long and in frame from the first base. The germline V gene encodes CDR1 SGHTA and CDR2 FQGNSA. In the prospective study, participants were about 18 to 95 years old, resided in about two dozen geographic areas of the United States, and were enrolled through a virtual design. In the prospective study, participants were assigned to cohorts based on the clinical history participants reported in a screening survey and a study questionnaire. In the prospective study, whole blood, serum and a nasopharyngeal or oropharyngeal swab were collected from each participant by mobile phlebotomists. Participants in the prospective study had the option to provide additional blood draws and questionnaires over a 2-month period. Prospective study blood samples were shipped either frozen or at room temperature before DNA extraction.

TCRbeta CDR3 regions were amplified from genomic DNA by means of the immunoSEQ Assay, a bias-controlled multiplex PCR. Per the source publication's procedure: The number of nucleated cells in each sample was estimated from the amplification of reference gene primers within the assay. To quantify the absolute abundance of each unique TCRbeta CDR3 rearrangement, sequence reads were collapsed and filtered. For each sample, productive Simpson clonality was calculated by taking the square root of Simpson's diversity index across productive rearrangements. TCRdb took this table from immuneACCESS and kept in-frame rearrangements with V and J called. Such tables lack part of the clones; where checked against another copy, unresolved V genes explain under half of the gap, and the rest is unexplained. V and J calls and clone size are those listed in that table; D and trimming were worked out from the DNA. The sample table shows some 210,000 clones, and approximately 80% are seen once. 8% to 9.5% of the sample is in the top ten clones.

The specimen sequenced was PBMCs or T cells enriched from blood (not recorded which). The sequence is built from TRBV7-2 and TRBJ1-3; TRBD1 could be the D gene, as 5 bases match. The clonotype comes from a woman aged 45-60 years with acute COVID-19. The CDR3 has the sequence CASSPRGLGNTIYF. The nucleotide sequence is TGTGCCAGCAGCCCAAGGGGTTTGGGAAACACCATATATTTT.